The next 6 T cell receptor beta chains were all read from a single sample in a study of blood T cells in healthy people across ages. A second PCR, run for roughly 7 to 11 cycles, used a sample-barcoded 5' primer plus a J-beta primer mix. TCRdb itself ran the 5' RACE reads through MiXCR, one entry per CDR3 protein. The sample lists 700,000 to 900,000 distinct CDR3 sequences, more than 25% occurring once. These data also featured in a second study, about T cells of mothers and their children.

Sequencing used blood. All receptors come from a boy between 10 and 17 years old in good health.

This clonotype was observed a few times. CDR3: CASSYSSGLNTEAFF. DNA of the CDR3: TGTGCCAGCAGTTACTCTAGTGGCCTGAACACTGAAGCTTTCTTT. The rearrangement uses TRBV6-5 and TRBJ1-1, with unresolved D. Germline V gene sequence: CDR1 MNHEY, CDR2 SVGAGI. This CDR3 is built from 15 residues. Trimming pared 0 bases from V and 0 bases from J, leaving 8 bases between.

The sample holds a few counts of this clonotype. The rearrangement joins TRBV7-9 to TRBJ1-1; D may be TRBD1 (5 bases). The CDR3 runs 12 residues. Trimming removed 1 base at V and 6 bases at J, with 6 bases between. The germline gives CDR1 SEHNR, CDR2 FQNEAQ (reference sequence). The DNA of the CDR3 is TGTGCCAGCAGCTTAGGGGACTCTGAAGCTTTCTTT. This gives the protein CASSLGDSEAFF.

The chain joins TRBV20-1 to TRBJ2-5; possibly TRBD1 for D (7 bases). CDR1 DFQATT and CDR2 SNEGSKA come from the germline V gene (reference sequence). Trimming cost V 8 bases and J 4 bases, with 14 bases left between them. The CDR3 extends over 12 amino acids. The CDR3 nucleotides read TGCAGTACCCCAGGGGGAGGAGAGACCCAGTACTTC. Its translation: CSTPGGGETQYF.

The chain links TRBV9 to TRBJ2-1; the D is unclear. V lost 3 bases and J lost 0, with 10 bases in between. The CDR3 is made up of 15 amino acids. The germline gives CDR1 SGDLS, CDR2 YYNGEE. As DNA, the CDR3 is TGTGCCAGCAGCGCGGCCCTTGGCTCCTACAATGAGCAGTTCTTC. Amino acids: CASSAALGSYNEQFF. Full variable domain (rest looked up from reference TRBV9 and TRBJ2-1): DSGVTQTPKHLITATGQRVTLRCSPRSGDLSVYWYQQSLDQGLQFLIQYYNGEERAKGNILERFSAQQFPDLHSELNLSSLELGDSALYFCASSAALGSYNEQFFGPGTRLTVL.

CDR3 in DNA: TGCAGTGCTCACAATACAACCGGGACAGGGAGGGTCAATCAGCCCCAGCATTTT. Encoded protein: CSAHNTTGTGRVNQPQHF. J is TRBJ1-5 and V is TRBV20-1; 9 bases are shared with TRBD1. Germline trimming cut 5 bases from V and 3 bases from J; bases unmatched to any gene: 17. The CDR3 sequence is 18 residues long. CDR1 DFQATT and CDR2 SNEGSKA come from the germline V gene (reference sequence).

This clonotype has a handful of counts. This chain links TRBV20-1 with TRBJ2-7; weak D call: TRBD1 (5 bases). CDR3 length: 14 residues. Germline loops: CDR1 DFQATT, CDR2 SNEGSKA (reference sequence). Deletions cut 0 bases from V and 6 bases from J, with 15 bases between. As DNA, the CDR3 is TGCAGTGCTAGAGATCTCCGGACAATCAGCGAGCAGTACTTC. Protein product: CSARDLRTISEQYF.